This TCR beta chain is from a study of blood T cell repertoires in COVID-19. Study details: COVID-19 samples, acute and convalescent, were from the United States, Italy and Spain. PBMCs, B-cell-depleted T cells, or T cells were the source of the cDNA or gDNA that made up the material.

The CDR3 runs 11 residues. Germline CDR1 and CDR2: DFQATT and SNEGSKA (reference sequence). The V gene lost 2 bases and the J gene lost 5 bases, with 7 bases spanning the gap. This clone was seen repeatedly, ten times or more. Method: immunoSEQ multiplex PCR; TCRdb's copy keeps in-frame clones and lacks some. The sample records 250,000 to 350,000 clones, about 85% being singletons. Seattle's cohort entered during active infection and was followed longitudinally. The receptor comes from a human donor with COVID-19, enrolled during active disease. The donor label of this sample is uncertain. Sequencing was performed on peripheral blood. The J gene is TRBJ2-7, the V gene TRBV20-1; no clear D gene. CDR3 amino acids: CSARRGNEQYF. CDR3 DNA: TGCAGTGCTAGACGCGGAAACGAGCAGTACTTC.